What follows are 5 T cell receptor beta chains derived from one specimen sequenced in a study of identical twins. A single record per CDR3 protein comes from TCRdb applying MiXCR to the 5' RACE reads. The table includes 400,000 to 500,000 distinct CDR3 sequences, around 18% detected once. The sample consisted of naive T cells sorted from blood. The receptors shown here come from a middle-aged man in good health.

The chain is built from TRBV7-2 and TRBJ2-1, with 9 bases that match TRBD2. Germline V gene data show CDR1 as SGHTA and CDR2 as FQGNSA. J lost 6 bases, V lost 1 base, and 1 base had no gene match. The CDR3 runs 14 residues. DNA for the CDR3: TGTGCCAGCAGCTTAGGGACTAGCGCCAATGAGCAGTTCTTC. Protein sequence: CASSLGTSANEQFF. Looking up the rest from reference TRBV7-2 and TRBJ2-1 gives the full variable domain: GAGVSQSPSNKVTEKGKDVELRCDPISGHTALYWYRQSLGQGLEFLIYFQGNSAPDKSGLPSDRFSAERTGGSVSTLTIQRTQQEDSAVYLCASSLGTSANEQFFGPGTRLTVL.

The table lists this clonotype with a few counts. V gene TRBV12-3 or TRBV12-4 combines with J gene TRBJ1-5; D unclear. V lost 6 bases, J lost 9 bases, and 15 bases lay in between. This CDR3 has 13 amino acids. As DNA, the CDR3 is TGTGCCAGCAGCCAAGGAGGAGGCCGGCCCCAGCATTTT. It yields the protein CASSQGGGRPQHF.

V usage is TRBV6-1 and J usage is TRBJ2-2; D call uncertain. V lost 6 bases and J lost 2, with 10 bases in between. The CDR3 runs to 14 residues. Germline CDR1 and CDR2: MNHNS and SASEGT. CDR3 in DNA: TGTGCCAGCAGCAACACCCATAACACCGGGGAGCTGTTTTTT. Residues: CASSNTHNTGELFF.

CDR3 sequence: CASSLGGLLSSYNEQFF. For the CDR3, the DNA is TGTGCCAGCAGTTTAGGGGGTCTCCTCAGCTCCTACAATGAGCAGTTCTTC. The chain is built from TRBV12-3 or TRBV12-4 and TRBJ2-1; no definite D call. The CDR3 totals 17 residues. Between the trimmed V and J ends, which lost 1 base and 0 bases, there was a span of 13 bases.

In its sample, this clonotype was seen a few times. The chain employs TRBV20-1 and TRBJ2-1, with TRBD1 matching 9 bases. Germline V gene sequence: CDR1 DFQATT, CDR2 SNEGSKA (reference sequence). V dropped 2 bases and J dropped 1; count of bases not matched to a gene: 6. The CDR3 spans 16 residues. The chain's CDR3 is CSARKQTGGSYNEQFF. CDR3 coding DNA: TGCAGTGCTAGAAAGCAGACAGGGGGATCCTACAATGAGCAGTTCTTC.